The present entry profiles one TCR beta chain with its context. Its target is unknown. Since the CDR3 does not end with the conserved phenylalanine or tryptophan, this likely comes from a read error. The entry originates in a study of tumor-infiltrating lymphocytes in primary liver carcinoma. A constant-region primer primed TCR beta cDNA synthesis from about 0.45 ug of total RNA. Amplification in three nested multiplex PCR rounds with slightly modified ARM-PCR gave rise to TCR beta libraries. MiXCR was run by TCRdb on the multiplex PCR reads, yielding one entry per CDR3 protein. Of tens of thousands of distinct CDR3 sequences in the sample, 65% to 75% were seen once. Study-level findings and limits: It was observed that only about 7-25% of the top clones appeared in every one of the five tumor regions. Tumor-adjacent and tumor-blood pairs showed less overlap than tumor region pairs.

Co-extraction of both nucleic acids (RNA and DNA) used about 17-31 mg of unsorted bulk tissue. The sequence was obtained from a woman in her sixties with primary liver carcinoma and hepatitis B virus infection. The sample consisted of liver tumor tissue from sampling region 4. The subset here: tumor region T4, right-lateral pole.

CDR3 sequence (DNA): TGTGCCAGCAGTTCAACAGGGGGCAGGGGTCAGCCCCAGTATTCT. It translates to CASSSTGGRGQPQYS. The chain combines TRBV12-3 or TRBV12-4 with TRBJ1-5, with 9 bases fitting TRBD1. The J call may be in error: the DNA end matches TRBJ2-3 better. This CDR3 is 15 amino acids long.